This TCR beta chain was identified in a study of CD8 T cells in Susac syndrome. The CDR3 covers 14 residues. Germline CDR1 SQVTM, CDR2 ANQGSEA. The V and J ends lost 6 bases and 3 bases, in that order; junction bases with no gene match: 7. The authors reverse transcribed roughly 0.5 to 1 ug RNA with random hexamers. A multiplex approach, immunoSEQ multiplex PCR, amplified TCR beta CDR3 across 54 Vbeta and 13 Jbeta. A single record per CDR3 protein comes from TCRdb applying MiXCR to the immunoSEQ multiplex PCR reads. The sample yields more than 100,000 distinct CDR3 sequences, roughly 94% seen once. The J gene is TRBJ1-2, the V gene TRBV29-1; 10 nucleotides line up with TRBD1. Sequencing was done on a sample of CD8+ T cells from PBMCs. This TCR came from a human donor with Susac syndrome. The chain's CDR3 is CSVGGQGGHYGYTF. In nucleotides, the CDR3 is TGCAGCGTAGGAGGACAGGGGGGCCACTATGGCTACACCTTC.